The text below deals with one T cell receptor beta chain. Its target is not known. Here immunoSEQ multiplex PCR was the method, and the copy in TCRdb shows in-frame clones only, minus some. The data contain approximately 980,000 clones, less than 85% of them singletons. These data come from a study of shared clonotypes between healthy human individuals. The study's findings and limits: Non-shared clonotypes displayed generation probabilities falling below those of clonotypes present in all four donors.

The TCR comes from a man younger than 35 in good health. The sequenced material came from memory CD4+ T cells sorted from blood. The subset denotes: CD45RA-negative fraction.

The CDR3 DNA reads as TGTCCTGGGAGCTTGATCAGCGAACAAAGTCGGGCCAACGTCCTGACTTTC. Amino acid sequence: CPGSLISEQSRANVLTF. The chain employs TRBV22-1 and TRBJ2-6; the table's D call TRBD2 went unverified against the DNA. TRBV22-1 is annotated as a pseudogene. The CDR3 is 17 amino acids.